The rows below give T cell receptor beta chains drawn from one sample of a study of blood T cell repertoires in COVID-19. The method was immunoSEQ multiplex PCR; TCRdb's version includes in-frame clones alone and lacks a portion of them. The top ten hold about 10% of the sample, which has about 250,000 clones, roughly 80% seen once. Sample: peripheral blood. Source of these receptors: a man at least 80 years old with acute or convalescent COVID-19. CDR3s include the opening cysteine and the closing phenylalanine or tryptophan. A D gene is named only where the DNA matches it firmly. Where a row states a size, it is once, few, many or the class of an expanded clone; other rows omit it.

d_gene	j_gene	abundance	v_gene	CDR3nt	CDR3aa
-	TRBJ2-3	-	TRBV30	TGTGCCTGGAGTGTTTTACTTGATACGCAGTATTTT	CAWSVLLDTQYF
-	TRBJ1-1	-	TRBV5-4	TGTGCCAGCAGCTTGGCCCAAGCAGGGAACACTGAAGCTTTCTTT	CASSLAQAGNTEAFF
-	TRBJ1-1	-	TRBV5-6	TGTGCCAGCAGCGTGGGGAGCACTGAAGCTTTCTTT	CASSVGSTEAFF
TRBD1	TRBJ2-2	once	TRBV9	TGTGCCAGCAGCGTCCGACAGGGGGCTCACACCGGGGAGCTGTTTTTT	CASSVRQGAHTGELFF
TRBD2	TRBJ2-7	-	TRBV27	TGTGCCTCCCGGGGGGGGGCTAGGTACGAGCAGTACTTC	CASRGGARYEQYF
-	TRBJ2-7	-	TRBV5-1	TGCGCCAGCAGCTGGTCAGAGGGCCTGTCCTACGAGCAGTACTTC	CASSWSEGLSYEQYF
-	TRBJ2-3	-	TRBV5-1	TGCGCCAGCAGCTTGGCCAACAGGGTGAGGGGCACAGATACGCAGTATTTT	CASSLANRVRGTDTQYF
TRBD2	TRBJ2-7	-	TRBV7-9	TGTGCCAGCAGCCCTAGCGGAATTGGAGAGCAGTACTTC	CASSPSGIGEQYF
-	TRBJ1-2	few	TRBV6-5	TGTGCCAGCAGGACAGGAGGCGCTAACTATGGCTACACCTTC	CASRTGGANYGYTF
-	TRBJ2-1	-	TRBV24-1	TGTGCCACCAGTGATTTGAGAGCAGCGAGCCAGCAGTTCTTC	CATSDLRAASQQFF
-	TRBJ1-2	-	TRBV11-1	TGTGCCAGCAGCTACATCACCGATGGCTACACCTTC	CASSYITDGYTF
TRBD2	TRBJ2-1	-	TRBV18	TGTGCCAGCTCCGCCCTGACTAGCGGGACTTACAATGAGCAGTTCTTC	CASSALTSGTYNEQFF
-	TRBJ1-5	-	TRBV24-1	TGTGCCACCAGGCCCAACGTGACACTTTCGGGGTTCAATCAGCCCCAGCATTTT	CATRPNVTLSGFNQPQHF
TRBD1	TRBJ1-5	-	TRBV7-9	TGTGCCAGCAGCCCGGGACAGGGGGTTAATCAGCCCCAGCATTTT	CASSPGQGVNQPQHF
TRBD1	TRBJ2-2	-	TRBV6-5	TGTGCCAGCAGTTACATACAGGGGACCGGGGAGCTGTTTTTT	CASSYIQGTGELFF
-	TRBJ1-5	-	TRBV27	TGTGCCAGCAGTTTAAGGGGAGGATTAAGCAATCAGCCCCAGCATTTT	CASSLRGGLSNQPQHF
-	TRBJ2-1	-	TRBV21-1	TGTGCCAGCAGCAAAGCGCCACCTAGCGGGGGTTACAATGAGCAGTTCTTC	CASSKAPPSGGYNEQFF
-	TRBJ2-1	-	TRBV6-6	TGTGCCAGCAGTTACTCCTATCACGAGGGTGAGCAGTTCTTC	CASSYSYHEGEQFF
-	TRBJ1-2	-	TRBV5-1	TGCGCCAGCAGCTTGGGGACATCCAAAATGAATGGCTACACCTTC	CASSLGTSKMNGYTF
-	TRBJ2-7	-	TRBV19	TGTGCCAGTAGTGGCACCTTTTACGAGCAGTACTTC	CASSGTFYEQYF
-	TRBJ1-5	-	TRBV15	TGTGCCACCAGCGCTGGGACACCCTTTAATCAGCCCCAGCATTTT	CATSAGTPFNQPQHF
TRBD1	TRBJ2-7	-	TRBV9	TGTGCCAGCAGCGTAGGACAGGGGAGCGCCTACGAGCAGTACTTC	CASSVGQGSAYEQYF
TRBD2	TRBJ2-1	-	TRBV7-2	TGTGCCAGCAGCTCGTTAGCGGGAAATGAGCAGTTCTTC	CASSSLAGNEQFF
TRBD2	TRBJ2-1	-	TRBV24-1	TGTGCCACCAGGGGAGGCAGGGCGGGGGCCTACAATGAGCAGTTCTTC	CATRGGRAGAYNEQFF
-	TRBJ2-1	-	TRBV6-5	TGTGCCAGCACAAACTTTGCTGGCTCCTACAATGAGCAGTTCTTC	CASTNFAGSYNEQFF
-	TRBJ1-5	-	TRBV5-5	TGTGCCAGCAGCGGGCAGACAGGACCAAATCAGCCCCAGCATTTT	CASSGQTGPNQPQHF
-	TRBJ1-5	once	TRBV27	TGTGCCAGCAGTTTATCGATCGCAGGGGTTGGCAATCAGCCCCAGCATTTT	CASSLSIAGVGNQPQHF
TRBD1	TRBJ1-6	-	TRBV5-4	TGTGCCAGCAGCTCCGGGACAGGCCATAATTCACCCCTCCACTTT	CASSSGTGHNSPLHF
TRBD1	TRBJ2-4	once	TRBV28	TGTGCCAGCAGTTTAAGTACACAGGGGTTCCCGGCCAAAAACATTCAGTACTTC	CASSLSTQGFPAKNIQYF
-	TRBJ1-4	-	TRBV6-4	TGTGCCAGCACCTCTACCGGGTCTGACGTTAAAAATGAAAAACTGTTTTTT	CASTSTGSDVKNEKLFF
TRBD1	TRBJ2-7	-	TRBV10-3	TGTGCCATCAGTGATAGGGGGCAGGGATACACCTACGAGCAGTACTTC	CAISDRGQGYTYEQYF
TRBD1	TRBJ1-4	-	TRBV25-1	TGTGCCAGCAAACCAATGGGACAGGAAGGTGAAAAACTGTTTTTT	CASKPMGQEGEKLFF
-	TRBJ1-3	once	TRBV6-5	TGTGCCAGCAGTTCCCGGAGGAGCTCTGGAAACACCATATATTTT	CASSSRRSSGNTIYF
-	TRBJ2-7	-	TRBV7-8	TGTGCCAGCAGCTTGAGGAAACAGGGTGGGATCTACGAGCAGTACTTC	CASSLRKQGGIYEQYF
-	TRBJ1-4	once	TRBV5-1	TGCGCCAGCAGCTCGGACAGTAGGAGGGAAAAACTGTTTTTT	CASSSDSRREKLFF
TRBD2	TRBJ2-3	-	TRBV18	TGTGCCAGCTCACCCCCAGGACTAGCGGGGGGAGTTAAGAATACGCAGTATTTT	CASSPPGLAGGVKNTQYF
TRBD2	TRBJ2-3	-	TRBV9	TGTGCCAGCAGCCAAAGCGGGAGGACAGATACGCAGTATTTT	CASSQSGRTDTQYF
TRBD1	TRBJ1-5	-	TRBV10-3	TGTGCCATCAGTTCGACAGGGAGCAATCAGCCCCAGCATTTT	CAISSTGSNQPQHF
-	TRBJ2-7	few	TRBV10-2	TGCGCCAGCAGTGAGTCGAGGAACCGATTCTCCTACGAGCAGTACTTC	CASSESRNRFSYEQYF
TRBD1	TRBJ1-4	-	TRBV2	TGTGCCAGCAGTGAGACAGGGGTCGCTAATGAAAAACTGTTTTTT	CASSETGVANEKLFF
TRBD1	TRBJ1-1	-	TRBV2	TGTGCCAGCAGTTACACAGGGGGTGAAGCTTTCTTT	CASSYTGGEAFF
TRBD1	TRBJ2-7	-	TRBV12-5	TGTGCTAGTGGTTTGGTACTCAAAGGCGGACAGGGGTCCCCCTACGAGCAGTACTTC	CASGLVLKGGQGSPYEQYF
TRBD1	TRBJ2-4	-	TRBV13	TGTGCCAGCAGCATAGGACAGGGTCGGTGGCTAGCCAAAAACATTCAGTACTTC	CASSIGQGRWLAKNIQYF
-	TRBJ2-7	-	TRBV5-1	TGCGCCAGCAGCTTGATGACAGGCTCCTACGAGCAGTACTTC	CASSLMTGSYEQYF
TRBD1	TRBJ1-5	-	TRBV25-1	TGTGCCAGCAGCGCACCGGGGACAGGGATCAGTCAGCCCCAGCATTTT	CASSAPGTGISQPQHF
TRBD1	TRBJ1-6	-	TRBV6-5	TGTGCCAGCAGCCGGGACAGGTCATATTCACCCCTCCACTTT	CASSRDRSYSPLHF
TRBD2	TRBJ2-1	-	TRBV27	TGTGCCAGCAGTTCGCCGGGACTAGCGGGAGGGCCCCGGGGGGACAATGAGCAGTTCTTC	CASSSPGLAGGPRGDNEQFF
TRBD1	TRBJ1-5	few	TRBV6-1	TGTGCCAGCGAGGGACAGGCGTCCAATCAGCCCCAGCATTTT	CASEGQASNQPQHF
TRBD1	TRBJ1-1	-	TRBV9	TGTGCCAGCAGCGTAGTGGGACAGGGCGGGACTGAAGCTTTCTTT	CASSVVGQGGTEAFF
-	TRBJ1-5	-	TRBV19	TGTGCCAGTAGGCGTGACCAGGGAAGCAATCAGCCCCAGCATTTT	CASRRDQGSNQPQHF
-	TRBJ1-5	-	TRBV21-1	TGTGCCAGCATCACCCTTTCCGGGACAGGGGCCTATCAGCCCCAGCATTTT	CASITLSGTGAYQPQHF